What follows are 13 T cell receptor beta chains derived from one specimen sequenced in a study of shared clonotypes between healthy human individuals. TCRdb keeps only in-frame clones here, not all; method: immunoSEQ multiplex PCR. The sample has 2 million to 3 million clones; approximately 93% are singletons. The sequenced material came from naive CD4+ T cells from PBMCs. Subset indicated: CD45RA+ positively selected. The receptors here all came from a man younger than 35 in good health. Some clones in this sample may be carry-over from other donors' samples.

V gene TRBV9 combines with J gene TRBJ1-2, with 7 bases fitting TRBD1. Trimming at V came to 3 bases and at J to 2 bases, leaving 10 bases not matched to a gene. Germline CDR1 and CDR2: SGDLS and YYNGEE. The CDR3 covers 16 residues. CDR3 sequence reads: CASSARNPGQNYGYTF. DNA of the CDR3: TGTGCCAGCAGCGCGAGAAACCCGGGACAGAACTATGGCTACACCTTC. Supplemented by reference TRBV9 and TRBJ1-2, the full variable domain reads DSGVTQTPKHLITATGQRVTLRCSPRSGDLSVYWYQQSLDQGLQFLIQYYNGEERAKGNILERFSAQQFPDLHSELNLSSLELGDSALYFCASSARNPGQNYGYTFGSGTRLTVV.

Worth noting for this clone: Other DNA sequences in this sample translate to the same CDR3. The chain is built from TRBV11-3 and TRBJ2-5; D remains ambiguous. CDR1 SGHNT and CDR2 YENEEA come from the germline V gene. V lost 5 bases to trimming and J lost 2 bases, with 9 bases between them. The CDR3 runs to 13 residues. CDR3: CASSPDSQETQYF. The DNA of the CDR3 is TGTGCCAGCAGCCCCGACTCGCAAGAGACCCAGTACTTC.

The CDR3 region has the DNA TGTGCCAGCAGTTTACAGGGGGGACAGGGGGTATATTCACCCCTCCACTTT. Residues: CASSLQGGQGVYSPLHF. This chain connects TRBV27 to TRBJ1-6; 11 bases map to TRBD1. The J segment lost 8 bases and the V segment lost 2 bases, leaving 8 bases of the junction unmatched. Per germline, CDR1 MNHEY and CDR2 SMNVEV (reference sequence). The CDR3 sequence is 17 residues long.

The chain is built from TRBV5-5 and TRBJ1-1, with unresolved D. Per germline, CDR1 SGHKS and CDR2 YYEKEE (reference sequence). This CDR3 comprises 12 residues. Trimming stripped 5 bases from V and 7 bases from J, with 12 bases between. The CDR3: CASSILGFEAFF. The DNA of the CDR3 is TGTGCCAGCAGTATTCTTGGGTTTGAAGCTTTCTTT.

The chain has TRBV20-1 and TRBJ2-1; D may match TRBD1 or TRBD2 (5 bases each). Germline assignment: CDR1 DFQATT and CDR2 SNEGSKA (reference sequence). The CDR3 has 11 amino acids. The V end was cut by 3 bases, the J end by 14 bases, with 14 bases between. CDR3 coding DNA: TGCAGTGCTAGTTTGGGACCAGGCGAGTTCTTC. Its protein is CSASLGPGEFF.

This chain links TRBV9 with TRBJ2-1; D is possibly TRBD2 (6 bases). CDR1 and CDR2 (germline): SGDLS, YYNGEE. Trimming pared 3 bases from V and 5 bases from J, leaving 12 bases between. This CDR3 comprises 14 residues. CDR3 DNA sequence: TGTGCCAGCAGCGCCCGGGGGTACAACAATGAGCAGTTCTTC. Residues: CASSARGYNNEQFF.

V usage is TRBV6-6 and J usage is TRBJ2-5; either TRBD1 or TRBD2 may supply D (5 bases each). The V end lost 0 bases, the J end lost 2 bases, and 10 bases lay between the germline ends. This CDR3 is built from 15 residues. Germline-derived CDR1 and CDR2 are MNHNY and SVGAGI (reference sequence). The CDR3 DNA sequence: TGTGCCAGCAGTTACTCGTTATGGGGGCAAGAGACCCAGTACTTC. The encoded protein is CASSYSLWGQETQYF.

The gene calls are TRBV27 and TRBJ2-7, with TRBD1 matching 8 bases. The germline V gene has CDR1 MNHEY and CDR2 SMNVEV (reference sequence). With V trimmed by 2 bases and J by 5 bases, 5 bases remained unmatched. CDR3 size: 14 residues. CDR3 sequence reads: CASSLRDRGHEQYF. In DNA, the CDR3 is TGTGCCAGCAGTTTACGAGACAGGGGCCACGAGCAGTACTTC.

V gene TRBV5-4 combines with J gene TRBJ2-1; D is ambiguous. From germline, CDR1 is SGHNT and CDR2 YYREEE (reference sequence). The CDR3 contains 12 residues. The V end lost 3 bases, the J end lost 8 bases, and 9 bases lay between the germline ends. The CDR3 region is CASSSNWDEQFF. The CDR3 region has the DNA TGTGCCAGCAGCTCGAATTGGGATGAGCAGTTCTTC.

This chain connects TRBV29-1 to TRBJ2-7; 13 bases are shared with TRBD2. Per germline, CDR1 SQVTM and CDR2 ANQGSEA. CDR3 size: 16 residues. The V segment lost 7 bases and the J segment 7 bases; nucleotides outside the gene matches: 16. The CDR3 nucleotides read TGCAGCGCCGCGCTCGGACTAGCGGGAGTCCTTGGGGAGCAGTACTTC. This sequence encodes CSAALGLAGVLGEQYF.

The chain recombines TRBV5-1 with TRBJ1-4; D might be TRBD1 (6 bases). CDR1 and CDR2 (germline): SGHRS, YFSETQ. The length of the CDR3 is 15 residues. Trimming stripped 4 bases from V and 0 bases from J, with 10 bases between. In DNA form, the CDR3 reads TGCGCCAGCAGCGGGGGCGGGACAACTAATGAAAAACTGTTTTTT. Translated, it gives CASSGGGTTNEKLFF.

The V gene is TRBV2, the J gene TRBJ2-1, with D unresolved. Germline values: CDR1 SNHLY, CDR2 FYNNEI. The length of the CDR3 is 14 residues. The germline V and J ends were trimmed by 8 bases and 0 bases, with 11 bases remaining between them. Here the CDR3 DNA reads TGTGCCAGCGGATCATCTAGCTCCTACAATGAGCAGTTCTTC. Its protein product is CASGSSSSYNEQFF.

This clone is a singleton in its sample. This rearrangement joins TRBV5-1 to TRBJ2-3; TRBD2 agrees at 9 bases. CDR1 and CDR2 (germline): SGHRS, YFSETQ. The V and J ends lost 1 base and 1 base, in that order; junction bases with no gene match: 10. The length of the CDR3 is 18 residues. CDR3 amino acids: CASSLSPGLASGTDTQYF. The CDR3 DNA follows: TGCGCCAGCAGCTTGAGTCCGGGACTAGCAAGTGGCACAGATACGCAGTATTTT.